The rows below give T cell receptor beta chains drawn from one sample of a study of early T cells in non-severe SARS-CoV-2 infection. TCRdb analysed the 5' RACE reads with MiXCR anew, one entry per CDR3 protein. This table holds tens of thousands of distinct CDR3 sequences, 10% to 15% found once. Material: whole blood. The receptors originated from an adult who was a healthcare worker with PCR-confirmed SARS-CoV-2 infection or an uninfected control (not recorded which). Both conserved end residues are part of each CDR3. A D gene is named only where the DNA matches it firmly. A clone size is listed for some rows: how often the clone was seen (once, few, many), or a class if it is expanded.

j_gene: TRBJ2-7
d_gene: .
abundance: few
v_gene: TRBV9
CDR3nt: TGTGCCAGCAGCCCCCGTACCGGACTTGACTACGAGCAGTACTTC
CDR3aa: CASSPRTGLDYEQYF

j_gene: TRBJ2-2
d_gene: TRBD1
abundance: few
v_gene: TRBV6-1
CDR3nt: TGTGCCAGCAGGACAGGGGAAACGAACACCGGGGAGCTGTTTTTT
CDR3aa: CASRTGETNTGELFF

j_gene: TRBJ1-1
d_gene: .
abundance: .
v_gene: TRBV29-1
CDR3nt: TGCAGCGTTGATACGGGGCTAAACACTGAAGCTTTCTTT
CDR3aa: CSVDTGLNTEAFF

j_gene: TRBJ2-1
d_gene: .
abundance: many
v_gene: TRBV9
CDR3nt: TGTGCCAGCAGCGTAGGCCAGAACAGGGCCCTAAGTAGTAATGAGCAGTTCTTC
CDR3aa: CASSVGQNRALSSNEQFF

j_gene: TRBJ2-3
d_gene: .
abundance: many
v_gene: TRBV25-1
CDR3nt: TGTGCCAGCAGACAGGCCACAGATACGCAGTATTTT
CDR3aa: CASRQATDTQYF

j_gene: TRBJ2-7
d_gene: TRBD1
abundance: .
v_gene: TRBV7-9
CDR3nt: TGTGCCAGCAGCCGACAGGGCTTGAGCTACGAGCAGTACTTC
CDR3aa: CASSRQGLSYEQYF

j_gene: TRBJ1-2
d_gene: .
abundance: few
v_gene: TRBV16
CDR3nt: TGTGCCAGCAGCCAATCGATAGCAGGGGCTGGCTACACCTTC
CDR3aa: CASSQSIAGAGYTF

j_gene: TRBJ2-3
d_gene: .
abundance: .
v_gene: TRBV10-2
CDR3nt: TGCGCCAGCAGCCGCAGTCAGGGGCCCCCCACAGATACGCAGTATTTT
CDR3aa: CASSRSQGPPTDTQYF

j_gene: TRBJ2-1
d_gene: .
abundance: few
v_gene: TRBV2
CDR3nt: TGTGCCAGCAAGGGGGGTAACAATGAGCAGTTCTTC
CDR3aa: CASKGGNNEQFF

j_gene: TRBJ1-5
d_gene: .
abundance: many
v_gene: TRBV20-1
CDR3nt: TGCAGTGCTCTTCTAGAGGGTCGGGAAAATCAGCCCCAGCATTTT
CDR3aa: CSALLEGRENQPQHF

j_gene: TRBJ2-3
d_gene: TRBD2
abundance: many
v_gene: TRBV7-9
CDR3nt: TGTGCCAGCAGCTTAAGCCTAGCGGGACCTACAGATACGCAGTATTTT
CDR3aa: CASSLSLAGPTDTQYF

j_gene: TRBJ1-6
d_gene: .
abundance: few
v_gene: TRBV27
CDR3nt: TGTGCCAGCAGTTTATATTTAGGGACGAATTCACCCCTCCACTTT
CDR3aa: CASSLYLGTNSPLHF

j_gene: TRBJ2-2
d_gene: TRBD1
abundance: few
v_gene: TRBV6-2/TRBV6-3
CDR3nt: TGTGCCAGCAGGGAGGGACAGGGGGCCGGCGGGGAGCTGTTTTTT
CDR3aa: CASREGQGAGGELFF

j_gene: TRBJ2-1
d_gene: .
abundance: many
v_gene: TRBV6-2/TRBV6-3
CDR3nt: TGTGCCAGCAGCTCATTCAATGAGCAGTTCTTC
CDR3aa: CASSSFNEQFF

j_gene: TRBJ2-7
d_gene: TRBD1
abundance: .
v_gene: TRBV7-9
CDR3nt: TGTGCCAGCAGCCTATGGACAGGGGCGGGGGAGCAGTACTTC
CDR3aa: CASSLWTGAGEQYF

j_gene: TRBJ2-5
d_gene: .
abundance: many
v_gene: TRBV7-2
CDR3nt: TGTGCCAGCAGCTTAAGGATGGCAGGGCGAGGAGAGACCCAGTACTTC
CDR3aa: CASSLRMAGRGETQYF

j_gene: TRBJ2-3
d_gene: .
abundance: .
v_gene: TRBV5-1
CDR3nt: TGCGCCAGCAAACTCGGGCCGGGCATAGCGGCTAGCACAGATACGCAGTATTTT
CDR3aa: CASKLGPGIAASTDTQYF

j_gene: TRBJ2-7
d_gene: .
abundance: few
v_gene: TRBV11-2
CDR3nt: TGTGCCAGCAGCTTATATAACTCCTACGAGCAGTACTTC
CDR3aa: CASSLYNSYEQYF

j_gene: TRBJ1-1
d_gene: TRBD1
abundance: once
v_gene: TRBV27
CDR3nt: TGTGCCAGCAGGCAGAACGACAGGGACACTGAAGCTTTCTTT
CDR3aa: CASRQNDRDTEAFF

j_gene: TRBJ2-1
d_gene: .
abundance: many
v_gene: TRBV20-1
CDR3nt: TGCAGTGCCCCTGCGACCTTCTTCTCCTACAATGAGCAGTTCTTC
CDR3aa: CSAPATFFSYNEQFF

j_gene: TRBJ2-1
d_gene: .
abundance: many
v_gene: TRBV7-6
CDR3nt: TGTGCCAGCAGCTTGGGTGCGGGCAGATACAATGAGCAGTTCTTC
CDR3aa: CASSLGAGRYNEQFF

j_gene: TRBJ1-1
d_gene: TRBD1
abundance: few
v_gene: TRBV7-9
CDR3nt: TGTGCCAGCAGCTTGACAGGGGGCATCACTGAAGCTTTCTTT
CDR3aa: CASSLTGGITEAFF

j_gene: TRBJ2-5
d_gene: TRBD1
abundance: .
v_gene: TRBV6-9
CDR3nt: TGTGCCAGCAACCGGCGAGGGGACAGGGGAGAAGAGACCCAGTACTTC
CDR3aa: CASNRRGDRGEETQYF

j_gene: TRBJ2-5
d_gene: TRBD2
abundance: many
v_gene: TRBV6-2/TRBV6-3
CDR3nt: TGTGCCAGCACCCAGGGACTAGCCCAGACCCAGTACTTC
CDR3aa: CASTQGLAQTQYF

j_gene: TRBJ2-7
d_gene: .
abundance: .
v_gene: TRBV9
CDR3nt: TGTGCCAGCAGCGGACTTCGGCCCCGAAAGCTTGGGCAGTACTTC
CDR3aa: CASSGLRPRKLGQYF